This TCR beta chain was identified in a study of blood T cells in healthy people across ages. Study-level findings and limits: When set beside aged donors, long-lived donors presented more naive CD4+ cells and higher diversity. Estimated diversity across one million T cells was deemed an underestimate.

The ends lost 6 bases at V and 5 bases at J; junction bases unmatched: 13. Germline values: CDR1 MNHEY, CDR2 SMNVEV (reference sequence). The CDR3 runs to 15 residues. This clonotype appeared a few times. The target antigen is unknown. With a J-beta primer mix and a sample-barcoded 5' primer, a second PCR ran about 6 to 11 cycles. A template-switch adaptor containing 12 random nucleotides labeled each cDNA molecule. MiXCR was run by TCRdb on the 5' RACE reads, yielding one entry per CDR3 protein. In the table there are roughly 1.6 million distinct CDR3 sequences, almost 35% of which are singletons. Total RNA extraction produced at least 5.5 micrograms (per sample) for the study.

The chain has TRBV27 and TRBJ2-7; 7 bases are a match to TRBD1. Sequencing input: blood. The clonotype was recovered from a woman younger than 45 in good health. Here the CDR3 DNA reads TGTGCCAGCAGAACACTAACAGGGGTCGATAACGAGCAGTACTTC. As protein: CASRTLTGVDNEQYF.